The source of this T cell receptor beta chain is a study of Ad26.COV2.S vaccination and SARS-CoV-2 variants. With respect to this clone: What it binds is unknown.

In germline, CDR1 is MNHEY, CDR2 SMNVEV (reference sequence). V lost 3 bases, J lost 4 bases, and 11 bases stayed unmatched. The CDR3 loop spans 17 amino acids. Study observations and caveats: The breadth of spike-specific CD8+ and CD4+ T cell responses after vaccination was reportedly substantial.

Here immunoSEQ multiplex PCR was the method, and the copy in TCRdb shows in-frame clones only, minus some. Here the sample spans fewer than 100,000 clones, under 90% being singletons. The TCR sequence derives from a human donor who had recovered from COVID-19. J is TRBJ1-2 and V is TRBV27, with 10 bases lining up with TRBD1. This material consisted of peripheral blood, taken after recovery from COVID-19. The CDR3 region has the DNA TGTGCCAGCAGTTTGGTTGGACAGGGGGTTGGTTTCTATGGCTACACCTTC. Its protein is CASSLVGQGVGFYGYTF.